This T cell receptor (beta chain) was observed in a study of CD8+ T cells in alopecia areata. In its sample, this clone was seen a few times. Treatment given: oral pan-JAK inhibitor, 5-10 mg twice daily. Extracted RNA was reverse transcribed, and the resulting cDNA served as sequencing template. Sequenced by immunoSEQ multiplex PCR; TCRdb stores in-frame clones only, minus some. The sample consists of about 220,000 clones, about 50% of them appearing once. The TCR comes from a human donor with alopecia areata. Sequences were derived from CD4+ T cells sorted from blood, sampled at week 4, from a patient treated with tofacitinib.

CDR3 DNA sequence: TGTGCCAGTAGAACGACAGGGGTCTCCTATGGCTACACCTTC. Encoded protein: CASRTTGVSYGYTF. The V and J genes are TRBV19 and TRBJ1-2; 8 bases align to TRBD1. This CDR3 spans 14 amino acids. V shed 6 bases and J 4 bases; nucleotides not matched to a gene: 7. Germline values: CDR1 LNHDA, CDR2 SQIVND (reference sequence). Variable domain in full (rest from reference TRBV19 and TRBJ1-2): DGGITQSPKYLFRKEGQNVTLSCEQNLNHDAMYWYRQDPGQGLRLIYYSQIVNDFQKGDIAEGYSVSREKKESFPLTVTSAQKNPTAFYLCASRTTGVSYGYTFGSGTRLTVV.